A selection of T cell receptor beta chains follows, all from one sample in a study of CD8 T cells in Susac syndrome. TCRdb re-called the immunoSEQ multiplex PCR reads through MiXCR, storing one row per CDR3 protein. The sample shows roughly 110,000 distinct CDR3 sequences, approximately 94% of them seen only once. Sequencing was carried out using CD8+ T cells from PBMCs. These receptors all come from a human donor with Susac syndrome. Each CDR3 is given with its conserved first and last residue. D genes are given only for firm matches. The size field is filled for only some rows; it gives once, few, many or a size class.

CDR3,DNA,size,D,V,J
CASSADQTQYF,TGTGCCAGCAGTGCCGACCAAACCCAGTACTTC,.,.,TRBV27,TRBJ2-5
CASSPGTGSGNTIYF,TGTGCCAGCAGCCCGGGGACAGGCTCTGGAAACACCATATATTTT,.,TRBD1,TRBV9,TRBJ1-3
CASSSLDRAQETQYF,TGTGCCAGCAGTTCCTTGGACAGGGCTCAAGAGACCCAGTACTTC,.,TRBD1,TRBV6-5,TRBJ2-5
CASSVGTSSYNEQFF,TGTGCCAGCAGCGTGGGGACCAGCTCCTACAATGAGCAGTTCTTC,few,.,TRBV6-6,TRBJ2-1
CASILPENTEAFF,TGTGCCAGCATTCTCCCGGAGAACACTGAAGCTTTCTTT,.,.,TRBV6-6,TRBJ1-1
CASGPGTGVQPQHF,TGTGCTAGTGGTCCCGGGACAGGGGTCCAGCCCCAGCATTTT,.,TRBD1,TRBV12-5,TRBJ1-5
CASSSYRGSMNTEAFF,TGTGCCAGCAGTTCGTACAGGGGATCCATGAACACTGAAGCTTTCTTT,.,TRBD1,TRBV6-2/TRBV6-3,TRBJ1-1
CASSLGQGSYNEQFF,TGTGCCAGCAGCTTAGGGCAGGGGTCCTACAATGAGCAGTTCTTC,.,.,TRBV7-9,TRBJ2-1
CASSLDRELAVPYTGELFF,TGTGCCAGCAGCCTCGACAGGGAGCTAGCGGTGCCCTACACCGGGGAGCTGTTTTTT,.,.,TRBV3-1,TRBJ2-2
CASSQLEPSWDETQYF,TGTGCCAGCAGCCAACTCGAACCCTCCTGGGACGAGACCCAGTACTTC,.,.,TRBV14,TRBJ2-5
CASSVSGLNTEAFF,TGTGCCAGCAGCGTTTCGGGTTTGAACACTGAAGCTTTCTTT,once,.,TRBV9,TRBJ1-1
CASSQERETQYF,TGTGCCAGCAGCCAGGAGAGGGAGACCCAGTACTTC,few,.,TRBV4-2,TRBJ2-5
CASSMASEETQYF,TGTGCCAGCAGCATGGCCAGCGAAGAGACCCAGTACTTC,once,.,TRBV5-4,TRBJ2-5
CASSPRDGSSYNEQFF,TGTGCCAGCAGCCCCAGGGACGGGAGCTCCTACAATGAGCAGTTCTTC,.,.,TRBV7-9,TRBJ2-1
CASRQGHEQYF,TGTGCTAGTCGACAGGGGCACGAGCAGTACTTC,few,TRBD1,TRBV12-5,TRBJ2-7
CASCPGPRADTQYF,TGTGCCAGCTGCCCCGGGCCACGGGCAGATACGCAGTATTTT,once,.,TRBV6-5,TRBJ2-3
CASSQSGTAKNIQYF,TGTGCCAGCAGCCAATCCGGGACAGCCAAAAACATTCAGTACTTC,.,.,TRBV3-1,TRBJ2-4
CSARDGTNYEQYF,TGCAGTGCTAGAGACGGGACTAACTACGAGCAGTACTTC,.,TRBD2,TRBV20-1,TRBJ2-7